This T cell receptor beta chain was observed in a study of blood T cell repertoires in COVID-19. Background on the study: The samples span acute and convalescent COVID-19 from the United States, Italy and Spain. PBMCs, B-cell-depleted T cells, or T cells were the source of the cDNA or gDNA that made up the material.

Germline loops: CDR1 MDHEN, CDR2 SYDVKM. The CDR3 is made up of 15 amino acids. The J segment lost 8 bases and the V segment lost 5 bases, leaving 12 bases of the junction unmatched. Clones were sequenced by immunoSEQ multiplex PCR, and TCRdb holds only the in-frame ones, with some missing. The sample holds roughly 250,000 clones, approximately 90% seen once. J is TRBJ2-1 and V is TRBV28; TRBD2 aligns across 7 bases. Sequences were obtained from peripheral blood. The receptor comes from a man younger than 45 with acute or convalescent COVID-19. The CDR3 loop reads CASSPLGGSSDEQFF. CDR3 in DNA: TGTGCCAGCAGTCCCCTGGGGGGGAGTAGCGATGAGCAGTTCTTC.